This T cell receptor beta chain was captured in a study of T cell changes during pregnancy in multiple sclerosis. Repertoires were generated with immunoSEQ multiplex PCR, while TCRdb's copy carries only in-frame clones and drops some. Altogether around 30,000 clones are present, about 85% being singletons, with the ten largest covering approximately 8%. V dropped 0 bases and J dropped 3 bases, with 14 bases sitting between them. Germline assignment: CDR1 GTSNPN and CDR2 SVGIG (reference sequence). CDR3 length: 15 amino acids. The chain combines TRBV30 with TRBJ1-1; D is possibly TRBD1 (5 bases). The sequence derives from a female donor with multiple sclerosis, enrolled in a pregnancy study. Material: CD8+ T cells from peripheral blood mononuclear cells, obtained after pregnancy. The chain's CDR3 is CAWSVLGAGDTEAFF. As DNA, the CDR3 is TGTGCCTGGAGTGTACTGGGAGCGGGGGACACTGAAGCTTTCTTT.